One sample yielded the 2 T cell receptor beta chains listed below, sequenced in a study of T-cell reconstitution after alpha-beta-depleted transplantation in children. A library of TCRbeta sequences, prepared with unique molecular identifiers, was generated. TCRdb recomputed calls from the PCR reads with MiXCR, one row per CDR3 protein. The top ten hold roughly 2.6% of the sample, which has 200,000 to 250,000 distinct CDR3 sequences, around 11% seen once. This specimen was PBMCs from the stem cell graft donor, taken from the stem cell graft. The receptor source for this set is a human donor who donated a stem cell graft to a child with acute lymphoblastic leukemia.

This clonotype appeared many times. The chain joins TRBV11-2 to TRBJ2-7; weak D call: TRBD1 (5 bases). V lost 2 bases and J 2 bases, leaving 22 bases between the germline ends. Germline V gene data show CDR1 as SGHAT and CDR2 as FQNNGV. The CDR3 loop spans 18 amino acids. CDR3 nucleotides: TGTGCCAGCAGCTTACCAAAGTCGAAGGGGCAAAGCGCCTACGAGCAGTACTTC. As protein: CASSLPKSKGQSAYEQYF.

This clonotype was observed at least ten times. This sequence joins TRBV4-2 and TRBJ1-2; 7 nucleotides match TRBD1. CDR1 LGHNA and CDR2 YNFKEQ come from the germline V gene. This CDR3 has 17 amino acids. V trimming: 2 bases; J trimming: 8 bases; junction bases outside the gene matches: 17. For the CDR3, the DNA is TGTGCCAGCAGCCAAAACATCGCAGGGGGAAGGACGCAGGGCTACACCTTC. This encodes CASSQNIAGGRTQGYTF.